This TCR beta chain stems from a study of T cell responses to AZD1222 COVID-19 vaccine. Profiled with immunoSEQ multiplex PCR; TCRdb holds only in-frame clones, not every one. The sample holds around 150,000 clones; 84% are singletons and the top ten take approximately 4%. Trimming stripped 2 bases from V and 7 bases from J, with 15 bases between. The length of the CDR3 is 15 residues. Germline assignment: CDR1 LNHDA and CDR2 SQIVND (reference sequence). This clonotype originated in an adult in good health. The chain combines TRBV19 with TRBJ1-5, with D unclear. This specimen was peripheral blood, taken on day 0 of AZD1222 vaccination. This CDR3 is CASSISGGWRQPQHF. In nucleotides, the CDR3 is TGTGCCAGTAGTATATCGGGAGGGTGGCGGCAGCCCCAGCATTTT.